Described below is a single T cell receptor (beta chain) sequence and its context. Its specificity is not known. Trimming shortened V by 5 bases and J by 2 bases, and 19 bases separated the two germline ends. CDR3 size: 17 residues. Germline CDR1 MNHNY, CDR2 SVGAGI (reference sequence). Full-length variable regions came from constant-region reverse primers plus semi-nested Nested Universal Primer A PCR. TCRdb recomputed calls from the 5' RACE reads with MiXCR, one row per CDR3 protein. The sample has nearly 55,000 distinct CDR3 sequences, around 26% seen once. Study-wide findings and caveats: The larger-cohort validation was restricted to a single TCR beta V-J rearrangement rather than whole repertoires.

This TCR derives from a female donor with breast cancer. The sample comprised tumor-infiltrating naive CD4+ T cells sorted from the breast tumor. Noted subset: naive CD4+ T cells, CD4+CD45RA+CD25-. The chain employs TRBV6-6 and TRBJ1-5; possibly TRBD1 for D (5 bases). The CDR3 is CASSTLGRGGGNQPQHF. CDR3 DNA: TGTGCCAGCAGTACACTCGGCCGGGGGGGGGGCAATCAGCCCCAGCATTTT.